This T cell receptor beta chain was identified in a study of PD-1 blockade in classical Hodgkin lymphoma. Overall study context: Each patient was given nivolumab 3 mg/kg through a vein every 2 weeks.

In its sample, this clone ranks as medium-sized. Its antigen remains unidentified. Study-wide points: Relapsed/refractory patients reportedly had lower baseline diversity than newly diagnosed patients.

Every patient had relapsed following autologous stem cell transplantation, and cohorts differed in brentuximab vedotin exposure. Complete response, partial response or progressive disease were the best responses. CDR3 length: 13 residues. V was clipped by 3 bases and J by 5 bases; unmatched bases: 0. CDR1 is KGHSH and CDR2 is LQKENI in the germline V gene. Profiled with immunoSEQ multiplex PCR; TCRdb holds only in-frame clones, not every one. The sample has 30,000 to 40,000 clones; about four fifths are singletons. The chain has TRBV18 and TRBJ2-2; 7 nucleotides align to TRBD2. Sequencing was performed on peripheral blood mononuclear cells (PBMCs), taken at baseline. This clonotype was sampled from a human donor with classical Hodgkin lymphoma. The CDR3 loop is CASSPRETGELFF. The CDR3 DNA reads as TGTGCCAGCTCACCGCGGGAGACCGGGGAGCTGTTTTTT.